This T cell receptor (beta chain) stems from a study of shared clonotypes between healthy human individuals. The junction had 5 bases not matched to a gene; V was cut back by 3 bases and J by 1 base. In germline, CDR1 is KGHSH, CDR2 LQKENI. The CDR3 is 15 amino acids. Study-wide results and limits: Among donors, clonotype sharing was expected to be affected by sequencing depth.

As regards this clone: Its antigen is as yet unknown.

TCRdb's copy holds only in-frame clones and misses some; the assay was immunoSEQ multiplex PCR. The data contain around 2,000,000 clones, 95% of them seen just once; the ten biggest clones take up more than 0.1%. The material sequenced was naive CD4+ T cells sorted from blood. Stated subset: CD45RA+ positively selected. This TCR was recovered from a man aged 18 to 30 in good health. The J gene is TRBJ2-5, the V gene TRBV18; 7 positions agree with TRBD2. The CDR3 reads CASSPLAATQETQYF. The CDR3 region has the DNA TGTGCCAGCTCACCTCTAGCGGCCACCCAAGAGACCCAGTACTTC.